This is a list of T cell receptor beta chains from one sample in a study of shared clonotypes between healthy human individuals. The protocol was immunoSEQ multiplex PCR, while the TCRdb copy is restricted to in-frame clones and leaves out a portion. The sample holds around 2.5 million clones, roughly 93% seen once. Sequenced sample: naive CD4+ T cells from PBMCs. The receptors shown here come from a man younger than 30 in good health. Some clones in this sample may be carry-over from other donors' samples. The CDR3 runs from the conserved cysteine through the conserved F or W. The D gene is left open where the match is weak. Part of the rows lack a size; the others show once, few, many or a class for expanded clones.

CASSILGLVAFF	TGTGCCAGTAGTATATTAGGACTCGTGGCTTTCTTT	-	-	TRBV19	TRBJ1-1
CASSFSRVSNQPQHF	TGTGCCAGCAGTTTCAGCAGGGTTAGCAATCAGCCCCAGCATTTT	-	-	TRBV28	TRBJ1-5
CASRSLGAVETQYF	TGTGCCAGCAGATCTCTGGGGGCGGTGGAGACCCAGTACTTC	-	-	TRBV11-2	TRBJ2-5
CASSARGYGYTF	TGTGCCAGCAGCGCCCGAGGGTATGGCTACACCTTC	-	-	TRBV11-2	TRBJ1-2
CASSARTSGRANTGELFF	TGTGCCAGCAGCGCCCGTACTAGCGGGAGGGCGAACACCGGGGAGCTGTTTTTT	-	TRBD2	TRBV28	TRBJ2-2
CASSVAGIGYEQYF	TGTGCCAGCAGTGTTGCAGGGATCGGCTACGAGCAGTACTTC	-	-	TRBV2	TRBJ2-7
CASSPRLDVVYEQFF	TGTGCCAGCAGCCCCCGACTAGACGTAGTCTATGAGCAGTTCTTC	-	-	TRBV7-6	TRBJ2-1
CASSRTGTGDVYGYTF	TGTGCCAGCAGTAGGACCGGGACAGGGGATGTCTATGGCTACACCTTC	-	TRBD1	TRBV7-9	TRBJ1-2
CAGESLGVLAEAFF	TGTGCCGGCGAATCTCTCGGGGTCCTGGCTGAAGCTTTCTTT	-	-	TRBV27	TRBJ1-1
CAISGGGRNYGYTF	TGTGCCATCAGTGGGGGCGGTCGTAACTATGGCTACACCTTC	-	-	TRBV10-3	TRBJ1-2
CASSLGPYVSYNEQFF	TGTGCCAGCAGCTTGGGACCCTATGTTTCGTACAATGAGCAGTTCTTC	-	-	TRBV5-6	TRBJ2-1
CAGSSTSGSSHEQFF	TGTGCCGGCAGCTCGACTAGCGGGAGTTCCCATGAGCAGTTCTTC	-	TRBD2	TRBV5-4	TRBJ2-1
CASSLQASGRSYEQYF	TGTGCCAGCAGTTTACAGGCTAGCGGGCGTTCCTACGAGCAGTACTTC	-	TRBD2	TRBV27	TRBJ2-7
CASSPRERSSEQYF	TGTGCCAGCAGCCCCCGAGAGCGGAGCTCCGAGCAGTACTTC	-	-	TRBV7-3	TRBJ2-7
CASSLGTGPSEAFF	TGTGCCAGCAGCTTAGGGACAGGGCCTTCTGAAGCTTTCTTT	few	TRBD1	TRBV11-2	TRBJ1-1
CASSHPNNEQFF	TGTGCCAGCAGCCATCCCAACAATGAGCAGTTCTTC	-	-	TRBV7-3	TRBJ2-1
CASTSIGTDGNTIYF	TGTGCCAGCACCTCTATCGGGACAGATGGAAACACCATATATTTT	-	TRBD1	TRBV6-5	TRBJ1-3
CASSLSGGGYEQYF	TGTGCCAGCAGCTTATCGGGAGGCGGCTACGAGCAGTACTTC	once	TRBD2	TRBV5-8	TRBJ2-7
CASSWAGSNQPQHF	TGTGCCAGCAGCTGGGCAGGATCCAATCAGCCCCAGCATTTT	-	-	TRBV5-5	TRBJ1-5
CASSPSTRTGRGETQYF	TGTGCCAGCTCACCCTCAACTCGGACAGGCCGAGGGGAGACCCAGTACTTC	-	TRBD1	TRBV18	TRBJ2-5
CASSLGQGGQPQHF	TGTGCCAGCAGCTTAGGACAGGGGGGTCAGCCCCAGCATTTT	-	TRBD1	TRBV7-2	TRBJ1-5
CASVGTSGNNEQFF	TGCGCCAGCGTAGGGACTAGCGGTAACAATGAGCAGTTCTTC	-	TRBD2	TRBV5-1	TRBJ2-1
CASSSIPGLAGGNTGELFF	TGCGCCAGCAGCTCTATTCCGGGACTAGCGGGAGGGAACACCGGGGAGCTGTTTTTT	-	TRBD2	TRBV5-1	TRBJ2-2
CASSLGRYEQYF	TGTGCCAGCAGCTTGGGTAGGTACGAGCAGTACTTC	-	-	TRBV5-4	TRBJ2-7
CASADEAYEQYF	TGTGCCAGTGCGGACGAAGCCTACGAGCAGTACTTC	-	-	TRBV7-9	TRBJ2-7